This record covers a single T cell receptor beta chain. Antigen unknown. Profiling relied on immunoSEQ multiplex PCR, and the TCRdb table lists in-frame clones only, not all of them. The sample records around 80,000 clones, about 88% being singletons. The data were obtained in a study of OX40 agonist ivuxolimab in advanced cancers. The wider study: Recorded diagnoses for dose-escalation patients were hepatocellular carcinoma, melanoma, renal cell or head and neck cancer. Past anti-PD-1, anti-PD-L1 or anti-CTLA-4 therapy was accepted, and 40% had received some. Study conclusions and caveats: What antigens the expanded peripheral T cells recognized was never established. People who partly responded at 0.1-3.0 mg/kg had some of the least clonal expansion seen.

Germline V gives CDR1 LNHDA, CDR2 SQIVND (reference sequence). V was pared by 6 bases and J by 6 bases, with 11 bases of the junction left unmatched. The CDR3 extends over 16 amino acids. Sequenced material: CD4+ or CD8+ T cells sorted from blood, taken in a trial of the OX40 agonist ivuxolimab. The V and J genes are TRBV19 and TRBJ2-2; the match to TRBD1 covers 9 bases. The receptor was isolated from an adult with an advanced solid tumor such as melanoma, head and neck, liver or kidney cancer. The DNA for the CDR3 is TGTGCCAGTAGAAATCTCGGACAGGGGTCTTCCGGGGAGCTGTTTTTT. This gives the protein CASRNLGQGSSGELFF.